These 22 T cell receptor beta chains share one sample of origin, sequenced in a study of response to subunit inactivated influenza vaccine. TCRdb analysed the RT-PCR reads with MiXCR anew, one entry per CDR3 protein. Among roughly 540,000 distinct CDR3 sequences, roughly a quarter were seen once, and the ten largest hold approximately 3%. These data were likewise used in another study, on T cells expressing NK-cell markers. From that study: UMI-tagged 5'RACE template switching yielded the TCR beta cDNA.

This sample comprised CD4+ T cells sorted from PBMCs, obtained 11 to 12 days after vaccination. The receptors come from a man in his fifties or sixties who received an inactivated influenza vaccine.

The chain is built from TRBV5-5 and TRBJ2-7; either TRBD1 or TRBD2 may fit D (5 bases each). Deletions cut 4 bases from V and 6 bases from J, with 11 bases between. Germline CDR1 reads SGHKS; CDR2 reads YYEKEE (reference sequence). The CDR3 runs 12 residues. CDR3: CASSQGPVEQYF. The CDR3 nucleotides are TGTGCCAGCAGCCAGGGACCAGTCGAGCAGTACTTC.

This clonotype came up a few times. This sequence joins TRBV11-2 and TRBJ2-1, with 9 bases identical to TRBD2. V was pared by 0 bases and J by 7 bases, with 10 bases of the junction left unmatched. Per the germline V gene, CDR1 is SGHAT and CDR2 is FQNNGV. The length of the CDR3 is 17 residues. Here the CDR3 DNA reads TGTGCCAGCAGCTTAGATCTGGCTAGCGGGGAGAATAATGAGCAGTTCTTC. Protein: CASSLDLASGENNEQFF. The variable domain in full, completed from reference TRBV11-2 and TRBJ2-1, reads EAGVAQSPRYKIIEKRQSVAFWCNPISGHATLYWYQQILGQGPKLLIQFQNNGVVDDSQLPKDRFSAERLKGVDSTLKIQPAKLEDSAVYLCASSLDLASGENNEQFFGPGTRLTVL.

This clonotype was detected only a few times. The rearrangement links TRBV25-1 to TRBJ2-2, with TRBD2 matching over 9 bases. This CDR3 contains 15 residues. Looked up from germline, CDR1 is MGHDK and CDR2 is SYGVNS. The V segment lost 2 bases and the J segment 6 bases; nucleotides outside the gene matches: 4. The CDR3 DNA follows: TGTGCCAGCAGTGAAAGAACTAGCGGGTCCGGGGAGCTGTTTTTT. Amino acids: CASSERTSGSGELFF.

The chain is built from TRBV7-9 and TRBJ2-3, with D perhaps assigned TRBD1 or TRBD2 (5 bases each). The CDR3 totals 15 residues. CDR1 and CDR2 (germline): SEHNR, FQNEAQ (reference sequence). V was clipped by 5 bases and J by 2 bases, with 14 bases between them. The CDR3 bases are TGTGCCAGCAGCCCTTCCCGGGACGCCACAGATACGCAGTATTTT. It yields the protein CASSPSRDATDTQYF.

The chain has TRBV10-2 and TRBJ2-4; TRBD1 or TRBD2 may be the D gene (6 bases each). V lost 3 bases and J lost 0, with 15 bases in between. From germline, CDR1 is WSHSY and CDR2 SAAADI. There are 17 residues in the CDR3. The CDR3 coding sequence is TGCGCCAGCAGTGACCCAAGGGGGGATATAGCCAAAAACATTCAGTACTTC. It translates to CASSDPRGDIAKNIQYF.

This clonotype was seen only a few times. This chain uses TRBV7-2 with TRBJ2-7, with TRBD2 matching over 11 bases. Germline assignment: CDR1 SGHTA and CDR2 FQGNSA. V lost 5 bases and J lost 7; bases outside the gene matches: 10. There are 15 residues in the CDR3. The CDR3 is CASSTTSGILKEQYF. The CDR3 coding sequence is TGTGCCAGCAGCACGACTAGCGGGATTCTTAAAGAGCAGTACTTC.

The chain joins TRBV20-1 to TRBJ2-1; 7 nucleotides agree with TRBD1. The CDR3 is 15 amino acids. The V and J ends lost 1 base and 2 bases, in that order; junction bases with no gene match: 5. Germline loops: CDR1 DFQATT, CDR2 SNEGSKA (reference sequence). The CDR3 reads CSARGDSRTYNEQFF. As DNA, the CDR3 is TGCAGTGCTAGAGGGGACAGCAGAACCTACAATGAGCAGTTCTTC.

The chain links TRBV28 to TRBJ2-1; D may be TRBD2 (5 bases). Trimming stripped 4 bases from V and 5 bases from J, with 15 bases between. The CDR3 has 15 amino acids. Germline-derived CDR1 and CDR2 are MDHEN and SYDVKM. This chain's CDR3 is CASSSLLDVNNEQFF. Written as DNA, the CDR3 is TGTGCCAGCAGTTCCCTACTAGACGTTAACAATGAGCAGTTCTTC.

J is TRBJ2-3 and V is TRBV20-1, with D possibly matching TRBD1 (5 bases). Germline V lookup: CDR1 DFQATT, CDR2 SNEGSKA (reference sequence). V was trimmed by 1 base and J by 3 bases, leaving 8 bases between them. The CDR3 has 13 residues. The CDR3 nucleotides are TGCAGTGCTAGAGCGGCAGGGACAGATACGCAGTATTTT. Its protein product is CSARAAGTDTQYF.

Written as DNA, the CDR3 is TGCGCCAGCAGCTCCGCGACCTACGAGCAGTACTTC. Translation: CASSSATYEQYF. This chain connects TRBV5-1 to TRBJ2-7; D is uncertain. From germline, CDR1 is SGHRS and CDR2 YFSETQ. The CDR3 is made up of 12 amino acids. Trimming removed 3 bases at V and 2 bases at J, with 6 bases between.

The chain recombines TRBV2 with TRBJ2-1, with D tentatively TRBD2 (6 bases). This CDR3 is 15 amino acids long. Germline CDR1 is SNHLY and CDR2 is FYNNEI. V gave up 4 bases and J gave up 0 bases, with 10 bases separating them. CDR3 nucleotides: TGTGCCAGCAGTGTGATAGCGGCCTCCTACAATGAGCAGTTCTTC. It translates to CASSVIAASYNEQFF.

The chain carries TRBV11-2 and TRBJ2-7; D gene unclear. V was trimmed by 6 bases and J by 1 base, leaving 13 bases between them. This CDR3 has 14 amino acids. Germline values: CDR1 SGHAT, CDR2 FQNNGV. CDR3 loop: CASSRGTESYEQYF. As DNA, the CDR3 is TGTGCCAGCAGTCGCGGCACCGAATCCTACGAGCAGTACTTC.

This clonotype was recorded many times. CDR3 residues: CSVGGQTSSYNEQFF. The CDR3 bases are TGCAGCGTTGGGGGACAGACGAGCTCCTACAATGAGCAGTTCTTC. The V and J genes are TRBV29-1 and TRBJ2-1, with TRBD1 matching 7 bases. The trim removed 4 bases at V and 0 bases at J, leaving 6 bases unmatched. CDR1 and CDR2 (germline): SQVTM, ANQGSEA. The CDR3 is 15 amino acids.

At least ten counts were recorded for this clonotype. The J gene is TRBJ1-1, the V gene TRBV29-1; D remains unclear. Germline V gives CDR1 SQVTM, CDR2 ANQGSEA. The CDR3 has 13 amino acids. V lost 4 bases, J lost 0 bases, and 9 bases lay in between. The CDR3 here is CSVARRLNTEAFF. The CDR3 DNA sequence: TGCAGCGTTGCGCGACGTCTGAACACTGAAGCTTTCTTT.

Details on this clonotype: This may be a read error: a much more frequent sequence differs by one nucleotide. V usage is TRBV7-2 and J usage is TRBJ2-5; 8 bases map to TRBD1. After removal of 1 base from V and 5 bases from J, the junction contained 9 bases not matched to a gene. Germline V lookup: CDR1 SGHTA, CDR2 FQGNSA. The CDR3 consists of 16 residues. CDR3 nucleotide sequence: TGTGCCAGCAGCTTAGGGGACAGGACATTGGGGGAGACCCAGTACTTC. Residues: CASSLGDRTLGETQYF.

The chain carries TRBV11-2 and TRBJ2-3, with D perhaps TRBD2 (6 bases). The CDR3 consists of 16 residues. Trimming removed 5 bases at V and 5 bases at J, with 20 bases between. CDR1 is SGHAT, CDR2 FQNNGV, per germline. The CDR3 DNA sequence: TGTGCCAGCAGCCTAAGACTAGACTCGACAAAAGATACGCAGTATTTT. Protein product: CASSLRLDSTKDTQYF.

This chain uses TRBV6-5 with TRBJ2-1, with D possibly TRBD1 on 6 matching bases. The germline gives CDR1 MNHEY, CDR2 SVGAGI. Trimming stripped 4 bases from V and 15 bases from J, with 19 bases between. This CDR3 is 13 amino acids long. The CDR3 loop reads CASSSPGQRGPFF. CDR3 coding DNA: TGTGCCAGCAGTTCACCGGGACAAAGGGGTCCGTTCTTC.

This clonotype was observed many times. The chain has TRBV20-1 and TRBJ1-1; the match to TRBD1 covers 8 bases. The CDR3 consists of 12 residues. Per the germline V gene, CDR1 is DFQATT and CDR2 is SNEGSKA (reference sequence). The junction had 0 bases not matched to a gene; V was cut back by 5 bases and J by 1 base. The chain's CDR3 is CSAGQGNTEAFF. CDR3 bases: TGCAGTGCTGGACAGGGGAACACTGAAGCTTTCTTT.

The chain recombines TRBV5-1 with TRBJ2-7, with 13 nucleotides matching TRBD2. This CDR3 spans 14 amino acids. V lost 4 bases, J lost 7 bases, and 5 bases stayed unmatched. Germline assignment: CDR1 SGHRS and CDR2 YFSETQ. CDR3 bases: TGCGCCAGCAGCCGGACTAGCGGGAGTGGTGAGCAGTACTTC. Protein product: CASSRTSGSGEQYF.

This clonotype was seen more than once but under ten times. The V gene is TRBV5-1, the J gene TRBJ2-7; D is undetermined. The CDR3 totals 14 residues. Germline V lookup: CDR1 SGHRS, CDR2 YFSETQ. V shed 5 bases and J shed 3 bases, with 15 bases lying between them. The CDR3 loop reads CASSLVVGDYEQYF. Written as DNA, the CDR3 is TGCGCCAGCAGTCTGGTGGTAGGAGACTACGAGCAGTACTTC.

The chain joins TRBV29-1 to TRBJ1-2; 10 bases agree with TRBD1. Losses at the gene ends were 7 bases for V and 7 bases for J; bases not matched to a gene: 3. There are 11 residues in the CDR3. The germline V gene encodes CDR1 SQVTM and CDR2 ANQGSEA. The CDR3 sequence is CSGWDRGGYTF. The CDR3 DNA sequence: TGCAGCGGCTGGGACAGGGGTGGCTACACCTTC.

This clonotype was seen a handful of times. The chain uses TRBV28 and TRBJ2-7; 8 bases fit TRBD1. The CDR3 totals 15 residues. Looked up from germline, CDR1 is MDHEN and CDR2 is SYDVKM. V trimming: 6 bases; J trimming: 4 bases; junction bases outside the gene matches: 11. CDR3: CASRPDRGWMYEQYF. CDR3 nucleotide sequence: TGTGCCAGCAGGCCCGACAGGGGTTGGATGTACGAGCAGTACTTC. Complete variable domain (other parts from reference TRBV28 and TRBJ2-7): DVKVTQSSRYLVKRTGEKVFLECVQDMDHENMFWYRQDPGLGLRLIYFSYDVKMKEKGDIPEGYSVSREKKERFSLILESASTNQTSMYLCASRPDRGWMYEQYFGPGTRLTVT.